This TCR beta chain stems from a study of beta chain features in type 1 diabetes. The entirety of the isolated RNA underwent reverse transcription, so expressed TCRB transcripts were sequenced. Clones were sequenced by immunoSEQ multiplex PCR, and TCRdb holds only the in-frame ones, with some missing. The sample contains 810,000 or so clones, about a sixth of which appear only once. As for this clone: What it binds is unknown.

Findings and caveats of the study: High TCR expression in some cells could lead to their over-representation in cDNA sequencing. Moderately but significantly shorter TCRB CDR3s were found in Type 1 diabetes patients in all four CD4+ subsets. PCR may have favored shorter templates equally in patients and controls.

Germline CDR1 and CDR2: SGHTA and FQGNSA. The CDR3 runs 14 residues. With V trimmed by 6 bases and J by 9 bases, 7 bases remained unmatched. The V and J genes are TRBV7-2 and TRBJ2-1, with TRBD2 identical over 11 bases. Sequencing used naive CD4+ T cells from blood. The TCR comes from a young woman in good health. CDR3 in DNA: TGTGCCAGCAGTCTTAGCGGGAGGGCTGGTGAGCAGTTCTTC. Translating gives CASSLSGRAGEQFF.